These 19 T cell receptor beta chains were sequenced from one sample in a study of blood T cell repertoires in COVID-19. The repertoire was sequenced with immunoSEQ multiplex PCR; TCRdb's copy has only in-frame clones and lacks some. The repertoire holds hundreds of thousands of clones, approximately 88% seen once, with approximately 10% in the top ten. The source material was peripheral blood. Receptors originate from an older woman with COVID-19, enrolled during active disease.

This clone occurred once. The V and J genes are TRBV28 and TRBJ2-7; 7 bases fit TRBD2. The ends lost 2 bases at V and 3 bases at J; junction bases unmatched: 1. The CDR3 has 13 amino acids. Looked up from germline, CDR1 is MDHEN and CDR2 is SYDVKM. The CDR3 protein is CASSLPGGYEQYF. DNA of the CDR3: TGTGCCAGCAGTTTACCGGGGGGCTACGAGCAGTACTTC.

This chain links TRBV7-9 with TRBJ2-5, with D unresolved. This CDR3 comprises 13 residues. Looked up from germline, CDR1 is SEHNR and CDR2 is FQNEAQ (reference sequence). Trimming shortened V by 1 base and J by 2 bases, and 5 bases separated the two germline ends. Written as DNA, the CDR3 is TGTGCCAGCAGCTTAGGCGCTCAAGAGACCCAGTACTTC. Residues: CASSLGAQETQYF.

This clone was counted once. This chain links TRBV5-1 with TRBJ2-2, with TRBD2 as a possible D gene (5 bases). The CDR3 extends over 14 amino acids. Per the germline V gene, CDR1 is SGHRS and CDR2 is YFSETQ. Trimming shortened V by 4 bases and J by 6 bases, and 13 bases separated the two germline ends. This CDR3 is CASSPGLFAGELFF. For the CDR3, the DNA is TGCGCCAGCAGCCCTGGACTCTTCGCCGGGGAGCTGTTTTTT. Complete variable domain (other parts from reference TRBV5-1 and TRBJ2-2): KAGVTQTPRYLIKTRGQQVTLSCSPISGHRSVSWYQQTPGQGLQFLFEYFSETQRNKGNFPGRFSGRQFSNSRSEMNVSTLELGDSALYLCASSPGLFAGELFFGEGSRLTVL.

This clone was seen only once. V gene TRBV19 combines with J gene TRBJ2-7, with D possibly matching TRBD2 (6 bases). The V gene lost 6 bases and the J gene lost 4 bases, with 13 bases spanning the gap. CDR1 and CDR2 (germline): LNHDA, SQIVND (reference sequence). This CDR3 is 13 amino acids long. The CDR3 coding sequence is TGTGCCAGTAGGGAAACCGGGAGATACGAGCAGTACTTC. Encoded protein: CASRETGRYEQYF.

This clone was seen just once. The J gene is TRBJ2-7, the V gene TRBV7-2; 8 bases match TRBD1. J lost 1 base, V lost 5 bases, and 7 bases had no gene match. Germline CDR1 SGHTA, CDR2 FQGNSA. The length of the CDR3 is 15 residues. The CDR3 DNA follows: TGTGCCAGCAGCCGGACAGGGAGAAAATCCTACGAGCAGTACTTC. Its protein is CASSRTGRKSYEQYF. Full variable domain (remainder filled in from reference TRBV7-2 and TRBJ2-7): GAGVSQSPSNKVTEKGKDVELRCDPISGHTALYWYRQSLGQGLEFLIYFQGNSAPDKSGLPSDRFSAERTGGSVSTLTIQRTQQEDSAVYLCASSRTGRKSYEQYFGPGTRLTVT.

The V call is TRBV30, the J call TRBJ2-1; 14 nucleotides agree with TRBD2. The CDR3 is 17 amino acids. With 4 bases clipped from V and 7 bases from J, the junction kept 12 bases outside the gene matches. Germline-derived CDR1 and CDR2 are GTSNPN and SVGIG (reference sequence). The CDR3 is CAWNAGTSGRKGNEQFF. The CDR3 nucleotides are TGTGCCTGGAATGCCGGGACTAGCGGGAGAAAAGGGAATGAGCAGTTCTTC.

The chain couples TRBV5-5 to TRBJ2-6, with 10 bases that match TRBD1. J lost 1 base, V lost 4 bases, and 14 bases had no gene match. In germline, CDR1 is SGHKS, CDR2 YYEKEE (reference sequence). The CDR3 contains 20 residues. Here the CDR3 reads CASSIRGKTGGASGANVLTF. The CDR3 nucleotides read TGTGCCAGCAGCATAAGAGGAAAGACAGGGGGCGCTTCTGGGGCCAACGTCCTGACTTTC.

The V call is TRBV28, the J call TRBJ2-5; no clear D. There are 15 residues in the CDR3. Germline V gene lookup returns CDR1 MDHEN and CDR2 SYDVKM. Between the trimmed V and J ends, which lost 5 bases and 1 base, there was a span of 14 bases. The CDR3 protein is CASSIMQEVQETQYF. Written as DNA, the CDR3 is TGTGCCAGCAGTATAATGCAGGAAGTCCAAGAGACCCAGTACTTC.

V usage is TRBV6-6 and J usage is TRBJ2-7; a possible D gene is TRBD1 (6 bases). CDR3 length: 13 residues. Germline V lookup: CDR1 MNHNY, CDR2 SVGAGI (reference sequence). V lost 7 bases to trimming and J lost 2 bases, with 12 bases between them. CDR3 sequence reads: CASIQGQTYEQYF. The CDR3 coding sequence is TGTGCCAGCATCCAAGGACAGACCTACGAGCAGTACTTC.

The V call is TRBV3-1 (or the pseudogene TRBV3-2), the J call TRBJ2-5, with D perhaps TRBD1 (5 bases). The CDR3 runs to 14 residues. Trimming cost V 4 bases and J 2 bases, with 11 bases left between them. Per germline, CDR1 LGHDT and CDR2 YNNKEL (reference sequence). CDR3 in DNA: TGTGCCAGCAGCCCACAGGCCCTTCAAGAGACCCAGTACTTC. Amino acid sequence: CASSPQALQETQYF.

The chain has TRBV6-4 and TRBJ2-7; the match to TRBD1 covers 7 bases. V shed 4 bases, J shed 6 bases, and the junction held 9 bases outside the gene matches. The germline gives CDR1 MRHNA, CDR2 SNTAGT. This CDR3 comprises 14 residues. DNA of the CDR3: TGTGCCAGCAGTGCGGGACAGAATCTGGGCGAGCAGTACTTC. Translated, it gives CASSAGQNLGEQYF.

The V gene is TRBV27, the J gene TRBJ2-5; TRBD2 matches at 13 bases. The CDR3 length is 17 residues. J lost 4 bases, V lost 5 bases, and 10 bases had no gene match. CDR1 and CDR2 (germline): MNHEY, SMNVEV (reference sequence). The DNA for the CDR3 is TGTGCCAGCAGTCTAACCCCGGGACTAGCGGGAAGAGAGACCCAGTACTTC. Amino acid sequence: CASSLTPGLAGRETQYF.

This clone was observed a few times. This chain joins TRBV7-9 and TRBJ2-2; D is unresolved. The CDR3 loop spans 14 amino acids. CDR1 and CDR2 from the germline V gene are SEHNR and FQNEAQ (reference sequence). Between the trimmed V and J ends, which lost 5 bases and 5 bases, there was a span of 12 bases. The CDR3 reads CASSKYDTTGELFF. Written as DNA, the CDR3 is TGTGCCAGCAGCAAATACGACACAACCGGGGAGCTGTTTTTT.

This rearrangement joins TRBV12-3 or TRBV12-4 to TRBJ2-2; D may be TRBD2 (6 bases). V lost 6 bases and J lost 4, with 9 bases in between. The CDR3 loop spans 13 amino acids. The CDR3: CASRRGVTGELFF. As DNA, the CDR3 is TGTGCCAGCAGGCGGGGCGTCACCGGGGAGCTGTTTTTT.

The chain combines TRBV5-1 with TRBJ1-4; 8 bases are shared with TRBD1. The CDR3 contains 16 residues. With 0 bases clipped from V and 7 bases from J, the junction kept 8 bases outside the gene matches. Germline lookup yields CDR1 SGHRS and CDR2 YFSETQ. The CDR3 nucleotides read TGCGCCAGCAGCTTGGTCACCGGGACAGGAGGTGAAAAACTGTTTTTT. This translates into CASSLVTGTGGEKLFF.

V usage is TRBV5-4 and J usage is TRBJ2-7; TRBD2 matches at 9 bases. The CDR3 is made up of 17 amino acids. Germline-derived CDR1 and CDR2 are SGHNT and YYREEE (reference sequence). V was pared by 4 bases and J by 2 bases, with 13 bases of the junction left unmatched. The CDR3 DNA reads as TGTGCCAGCAGCCCTCGAGGCGGGAGGGCCTCCCCCTACGAGCAGTACTTC. It yields the protein CASSPRGGRASPYEQYF. The whole variable domain, filled in from reference TRBV5-4 and TRBJ2-7, reads ETGVTQSPTHLIKTRGQQVTLRCSSQSGHNTVSWYQQALGQGPQFIFQYYREEENGRGNFPPRFSGLQFPNYSSELNVNALELDDSALYLCASSPRGGRASPYEQYFGPGTRLTVT.

V and J are TRBV29-1 and TRBJ1-5, with D hard to call. Trimming removed 5 bases at V and 4 bases at J, with 12 bases between. The germline V gene encodes CDR1 SQVTM and CDR2 ANQGSEA. CDR3 length: 13 residues. CDR3 sequence reads: CSVSRGLNQPQHF. As DNA, the CDR3 is TGCAGCGTTTCCCGTGGGCTTAATCAGCCCCAGCATTTT.

The chain employs TRBV2 and TRBJ1-5, with D possibly matching TRBD1 (6 bases). Looked up from germline, CDR1 is SNHLY and CDR2 is FYNNEI. This CDR3 spans 14 amino acids. The germline V and J ends were trimmed by 7 bases and 2 bases, with 12 bases remaining between them. CDR3 in amino acids: CASNLRQGNQPQHF. The CDR3 DNA sequence: TGTGCCAGCAACCTTAGACAGGGCAATCAGCCCCAGCATTTT.

V is TRBV23-1 and J is TRBJ1-4; D is undetermined. TRBV23-1 counts as an open reading frame of uncertain function. This CDR3 is 17 amino acids long. Trimming left V 0 bases short and J 4 bases short, with 15 bases between. The CDR3 region has the DNA TGCGCCAGCAGTCAATCCCTTCAGGCCTTCTTTAATGAAAAACTGTTTTTT. This codes for CASSQSLQAFFNEKLFF.